Following are 27 T cell receptor beta chains from one sample sequenced in a study of human T cells and chemical hapten exposure. Time point described: patch test 3, about 24 weeks after DPC sensitization. Treatment of the sample: therapeutic diphenylcyclopropenone sensitization with weekly scalp DPC. A single record per CDR3 protein comes from TCRdb applying MiXCR to the RACE reads. The sample records approximately 80,000 distinct CDR3 sequences, over 10% being singletons. This sample comprised whole blood, obtained in connection with sensitization to the hapten diphenylcyclopropenone (DPC). These receptors originate from a woman aged 45 to 65 with alopecia areata. Some clones in this sample may be carry-over from other donors' samples.

This clonotype has a count of ten or more. This chain links TRBV6-5 with TRBJ1-4, with 7 bases lining up with TRBD1. The CDR3 is 13 residues long. Germline V gene lookup returns CDR1 MNHEY and CDR2 SVGAGI. J was trimmed by 6 bases and V by 6 bases; bases with no gene match: 4. The CDR3 sequence: CASSRGQDEKLFF. In DNA, the CDR3 is TGTGCCAGCAGCCGAGGACAGGATGAAAAACTGTTTTTT.

At least ten counts were recorded for this clonotype. The chain uses TRBV11-2 and TRBJ1-2; D uncertain. This CDR3 has 13 amino acids. Deletions cut 5 bases from V and 5 bases from J, with 12 bases between. Germline CDR1 and CDR2: SGHAT and FQNNGV. CDR3 region: CASSQSKGYGYTF. In DNA form, the CDR3 reads TGTGCCAGCAGCCAGTCAAAGGGATATGGCTACACCTTC. The full variable domain, in which reference TRBV11-2 and TRBJ1-2 provide the parts outside the CDR3, is EAGVAQSPRYKIIEKRQSVAFWCNPISGHATLYWYQQILGQGPKLLIQFQNNGVVDDSQLPKDRFSAERLKGVDSTLKIQPAKLEDSAVYLCASSQSKGYGYTFGSGTRLTVV.

This sequence joins TRBV10-2 and TRBJ1-1; TRBD1 aligns across 7 bases. The CDR3 length is 14 residues. Losses at the gene ends were 4 bases for V and 1 base for J; bases not matched to a gene: 3. CDR1 is WSHSY, CDR2 SAAADI, per germline. CDR3 protein: CASSATGPNTEAFF. In DNA form, the CDR3 reads TGCGCCAGCAGTGCGACAGGGCCGAACACTGAAGCTTTCTTT.

Ten or more counts support this clonotype. The chain recombines TRBV12-3 or TRBV12-4 with TRBJ2-1; 11 nucleotides line up with TRBD2. The CDR3 runs 15 residues. V gave up 6 bases and J gave up 5 bases; unmatched junction bases: 6. The CDR3 nucleotides read TGTGCCAGCAGCCTTACTAGCGGGAGTAACAATGAGCAGTTCTTC. Its protein is CASSLTSGSNNEQFF.

The rearrangement links TRBV30 to TRBJ2-3; no clear D gene. The CDR3 is made up of 12 amino acids. Trimming took 3 bases from V and 2 from J, leaving 6 bases between them. In germline, CDR1 is GTSNPN, CDR2 SVGIG (reference sequence). In DNA form, the CDR3 reads TGTGCCTGGAGGGCAATCACAGATACGCAGTATTTT. Amino acids: CAWRAITDTQYF.

This clonotype showed up many times. The chain couples TRBV29-1 to TRBJ2-3; no definite D call. The CDR3 is made up of 11 amino acids. The V gene lost 3 bases and the J gene lost 2 bases, with 3 bases spanning the gap. CDR1 is SQVTM and CDR2 is ANQGSEA in the germline V gene. This CDR3 is CSVDLTDTQYF. DNA of the CDR3: TGCAGCGTTGACCTCACAGATACGCAGTATTTT.

This clonotype was seen ten or more times. The rearrangement joins TRBV19 to TRBJ2-7; D perhaps matches TRBD1 (5 bases). The CDR3 is 15 residues long. V was shortened by 6 bases and J by 0 bases, with 15 bases between the two germline ends. CDR1 and CDR2 from the germline V gene are LNHDA and SQIVND (reference sequence). CDR3 in amino acids: CASSQVYDSSYEQYF. CDR3 DNA: TGTGCCAGTAGCCAGGTCTATGACAGCTCCTACGAGCAGTACTTC.

This clonotype has more than one count but fewer than ten. The rearrangement links TRBV28 to TRBJ2-7; D is unclear. Trimming removed 3 bases from V and 4 bases from J, with 10 bases in between. CDR3 length: 13 residues. CDR1 is MDHEN and CDR2 is SYDVKM in the germline V gene. This CDR3 is CASSFPAVYEQYF. CDR3 sequence (DNA): TGTGCCAGCAGTTTCCCCGCGGTATACGAGCAGTACTTC.

Here the CDR3 reads CSVLAVYTEAFF. The CDR3 DNA follows: TGCAGCGTTTTAGCAGTTTACACTGAAGCTTTCTTT. V gene TRBV29-1 combines with J gene TRBJ1-1; no clear D. This CDR3 is 12 amino acids long. CDR1 and CDR2 (germline): SQVTM, ANQGSEA. Trimming took off 5 bases at V and 3 bases at J, with 10 bases between the two ends.

This clonotype showed up just a few times. The rearrangement links TRBV6-2 or TRBV6-3 to TRBJ2-3, with D possibly matching TRBD2 (5 bases). The V gene lost 2 bases and the J gene lost 2 bases, with 14 bases spanning the gap. Per germline, CDR1 MNHEY and CDR2 SVGEGT. The CDR3 has 16 amino acids. CDR3 DNA sequence: TGTGCCAGCAGTTACCCCGCCCGAGCGGTCACAGATACGCAGTATTTT. Its translation: CASSYPARAVTDTQYF.

In this sample, this clonotype turned up a few times. The rearrangement joins TRBV20-1 to TRBJ2-1, with D possibly TRBD1 on 5 matching bases. From germline, CDR1 is DFQATT and CDR2 SNEGSKA (reference sequence). V lost 2 bases and J 4 bases, leaving 9 bases between the germline ends. CDR3 length: 13 residues. The CDR3 protein is CSARWGGYNEQFF. In DNA form, the CDR3 reads TGCAGTGCTAGATGGGGCGGTTACAATGAGCAGTTCTTC.

The CDR3 bases are TGTGCCAGCAGTTCAGGACAGTTCAATCAGCCCCAGCATTTT. It encodes CASSSGQFNQPQHF. The V gene is TRBV6-6, the J gene TRBJ1-5; D is perhaps TRBD1 (6 bases). The CDR3 has 14 amino acids. The V gene's germline CDR1 is MNHNY and CDR2 SVGAGI (reference sequence). V gave up 4 bases and J gave up 3 bases, with 10 bases separating them.

This clonotype was picked up a small number of times. The J gene is TRBJ2-1, the V gene TRBV7-2; D is perhaps TRBD2 (5 bases). This CDR3 is built from 13 residues. Germline V gives CDR1 SGHTA, CDR2 FQGNSA. Trimming removed 0 bases at V and 9 bases at J, with 9 bases between. CDR3 nucleotides: TGTGCCAGCAGCTTAGCCCTACTAGTTGAGCAGTTCTTC. Protein product: CASSLALLVEQFF. The variable domain in full, with the rest retrieved from reference TRBV7-2 and TRBJ2-1, is GAGVSQSPSNKVTEKGKDVELRCDPISGHTALYWYRQSLGQGLEFLIYFQGNSAPDKSGLPSDRFSAERTGGSVSTLTIQRTQQEDSAVYLCASSLALLVEQFFGPGTRLTVL.

This clonotype was counted at least ten times. The chain couples TRBV20-1 to TRBJ2-1; D might be TRBD1 (6 bases). The CDR3 runs 14 residues. Germline CDR1 is DFQATT and CDR2 is SNEGSKA (reference sequence). The V and J ends lost 2 bases and 0 bases respectively, with 8 bases between them. The CDR3 DNA follows: TGCAGTGCTAGAAGGGGGAGCTCCTACAATGAGCAGTTCTTC. It encodes CSARRGSSYNEQFF.

The V gene is TRBV6-2 or TRBV6-3, the J gene TRBJ2-3; 11 nucleotides match TRBD2. This CDR3 spans 16 amino acids. Trimming at V came to 5 bases and at J to 3 bases, leaving 7 bases not matched to a gene. Germline V gene lookup returns CDR1 MNHEY and CDR2 SVGEGT. CDR3 sequence: CASSPTSGGGTDTQYF. The CDR3, as DNA: TGTGCCAGCAGTCCTACTAGCGGGGGCGGGACAGATACGCAGTATTTT.

This clonotype was detected a few times. The chain links TRBV12-3 or TRBV12-4 to TRBJ1-1; no reliable D call. The CDR3 is made up of 11 amino acids. The V gene lost 3 bases and the J gene lost 4 bases, with 3 bases spanning the gap. The DNA of the CDR3 is TGTGCCAGCAGTTTTAGCACTGAAGCTTTCTTT. Translating gives CASSFSTEAFF.

The chain employs TRBV29-1 and TRBJ2-7; 9 nucleotides match TRBD2. Trimming took 7 bases from V and 7 from J; bases not matched to a gene: 2. This CDR3 is built from 10 residues. Per the germline V gene, CDR1 is SQVTM and CDR2 is ANQGSEA. CDR3 in amino acids: CSGLAGEQYF. The CDR3 DNA is TGCAGCGGCCTAGCGGGGGAGCAGTACTTC.

The chain's CDR3 is CASRIAGGSYEQYF. The CDR3 region has the DNA TGTGCCAGCCGTATAGCGGGAGGGAGTTACGAGCAGTACTTC. The chain combines TRBV2 with TRBJ2-7; 11 positions match TRBD2. Per the germline V gene, CDR1 is SNHLY and CDR2 is FYNNEI. The CDR3 has 14 amino acids. J lost 4 bases, V lost 8 bases, and 7 bases had no gene match.

In its sample, this clonotype was seen a few times. J is TRBJ1-5 and V is TRBV19, with D perhaps TRBD1 (5 bases). Germline loops: CDR1 LNHDA, CDR2 SQIVND (reference sequence). This CDR3 is built from 15 residues. Trimming left V 1 base short and J 1 base short, with 8 bases between. The CDR3 bases are TGTGCCAGTAGTATAGCACAGGCCAGCAATCAGCCCCAGCATTTT. This encodes CASSIAQASNQPQHF.

The chain combines TRBV7-9 with TRBJ1-4, with 9 bases lining up with TRBD1. CDR1 is SEHNR and CDR2 is FQNEAQ in the germline V gene (reference sequence). There are 21 residues in the CDR3. The J segment lost 8 bases and the V segment lost 10 bases, leaving 32 bases of the junction unmatched. CDR3 nucleotides: TGTGCCATCCCTCTTCGACCTGCCAGCAGCTTATCCGGGACAGGGTTCGAAAAACTGTTTTTT. Protein product: CAIPLRPASSLSGTGFEKLFF. The variable domain in full, with the rest retrieved from reference TRBV7-9 and TRBJ1-4, is DTGVSQNPRHKITKRGQNVTFRCDPISEHNRLYWYRQTLGQGPEFLTYFQNEAQLEKSRLLSDRFSAERPKGSFSTLEIQRTEQGDSAMYLCAIPLRPASSLSGTGFEKLFFGSGTQLSVL.

With regard to this clonotype: A read error may explain this, as a much larger clone is one base away. The gene calls are TRBV6-5 and TRBJ2-7, with 8 bases matching TRBD1. Per germline, CDR1 MNHEY and CDR2 SVGAGI. CDR3 size: 15 residues. The J segment lost 5 bases and the V segment lost 2 bases, leaving 8 bases of the junction unmatched. The CDR3 nucleotides are TGTGCCAGCAGTTACAGACAGGGGAGAGCCGACGAGCAGTACTTC. Translated: CASSYRQGRADEQYF.

This sequence joins TRBV7-9 and TRBJ1-2; D possibly corresponds to TRBD1 (5 bases). CDR1 is SEHNR, CDR2 FQNEAQ, per germline (reference sequence). Trimming pared 1 base from V and 4 bases from J, leaving 16 bases between. This CDR3 contains 16 residues. This chain's CDR3 is CASSLDRMDGAYGYTF. The CDR3 region has the DNA TGTGCCAGCAGCTTAGATCGAATGGACGGGGCCTATGGCTACACCTTC.

The chain carries TRBV7-9 and TRBJ2-2, with TRBD1 matching over 12 bases. The germline gives CDR1 SEHNR, CDR2 FQNEAQ (reference sequence). This CDR3 spans 15 amino acids. The V gene end was trimmed by 7 bases and the J gene end by 6 bases; junction bases not matched to a gene: 6. Here the CDR3 reads CASNSGTGGPGELFF. The CDR3 coding sequence is TGTGCCAGCAACTCCGGGACAGGGGGCCCCGGGGAGCTGTTTTTT.

This clonotype has just a few counts. The gene calls are TRBV20-1 and TRBJ1-6; 8 bases are shared with TRBD1. J gave up 7 bases and V 5 bases, and 4 bases lay outside the gene matches. CDR3 length: 13 amino acids. The germline CDR1 and CDR2 sequences are DFQATT and SNEGSKA (reference sequence). CDR3 in amino acids: CSAYRGTNSPLHF. For the CDR3, the DNA is TGCAGTGCTTACAGGGGGACCAATTCACCCCTCCACTTT.

This clonotype was found many times. The gene calls are TRBV3-1 and TRBJ2-7; 7 bases fit TRBD1. Germline V gene data show CDR1 as LGHDT and CDR2 as YNNKEL (reference sequence). V was clipped by 4 bases and J by 6 bases; unmatched bases: 12. This CDR3 has 15 amino acids. This CDR3 is CASSPTDRVALEQYF. The CDR3 DNA follows: TGTGCCAGCAGCCCTACCGACAGGGTAGCGCTCGAGCAGTACTTC.

Concerning this clonotype itself: An end of the junction differs from the germline gene, which may be a read error. The chain uses TRBV14 and TRBJ2-1; D not certain. Germline V gene sequence: CDR1 SGHDN, CDR2 FVKESK. This CDR3 has 15 amino acids. The CDR3 spells CASSTTGLRWNEQFF. CDR3 nucleotide sequence: TGCGCCAGCAGCACAACCGGGCTTAGGTGGAATGAGCAGTTCTTC.

This clonotype has only a few counts. The chain carries TRBV20-1 and TRBJ2-3; 12 nucleotides agree with TRBD2. This CDR3 is 18 amino acids long. Germline assignment: CDR1 DFQATT and CDR2 SNEGSKA (reference sequence). With 0 bases clipped from V and 4 bases from J, the junction kept 11 bases outside the gene matches. The CDR3 reads CSARDLMLAGGPADTQYF. CDR3 DNA: TGCAGTGCTAGAGATCTTATGCTAGCGGGAGGGCCTGCAGATACGCAGTATTTT.